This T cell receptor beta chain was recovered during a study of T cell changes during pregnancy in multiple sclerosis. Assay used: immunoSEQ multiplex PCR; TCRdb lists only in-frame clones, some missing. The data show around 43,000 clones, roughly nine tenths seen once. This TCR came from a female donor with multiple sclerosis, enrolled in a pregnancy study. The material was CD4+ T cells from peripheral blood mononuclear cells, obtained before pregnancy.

DNA of the CDR3: TGTGCCAGCAGTGAAGCGCGGCTAGCGGGAGAGTCTGAGCAGTACTTC. It encodes CASSEARLAGESEQYF. The rearrangement joins TRBV2 to TRBJ2-7, with 10 bases lining up with TRBD2. CDR3 length equals 16 residues. Germline CDR1 reads SNHLY; CDR2 reads FYNNEI. Losses at the gene ends were 0 bases for V and 7 bases for J; bases not matched to a gene: 9.